The 7 T cell receptor beta chains below all came from one sample that was sequenced in a study of shared clonotypes between healthy human individuals. TCRdb keeps only in-frame clones here, not all; method: immunoSEQ multiplex PCR. The sample carries roughly 1 million clones, about 76% recorded once. Sequences were obtained from memory CD4+ T cells sorted from blood. Subset reported: CD45RA-negative fraction. These receptors originate from a man between 18 and 35 years old in good health.

J is TRBJ2-7 and V is TRBV7-2, with D unclear. CDR1 is SGHTA, CDR2 FQGNSA, per germline. V lost 2 bases, J lost 2 bases, and 7 bases lay in between. The CDR3 has 13 residues. CDR3 residues: CASSLLGAYEQYF. The CDR3 region has the DNA TGTGCCAGCAGCTTACTAGGAGCCTACGAGCAGTACTTC.

V and J are TRBV5-4 and TRBJ2-2; tentative D call: TRBD2 (6 bases). V was trimmed by 1 base and J by 1 base, leaving 8 bases between them. The germline CDR1 and CDR2 sequences are SGHNT and YYREEE (reference sequence). This CDR3 comprises 15 residues. The DNA for the CDR3 is TGTGCCAGCAGCTTGACTAGCCTGAACACCGGGGAGCTGTTTTTT. This codes for CASSLTSLNTGELFF.

This clone has more than one count but fewer than ten. The chain employs TRBV27 and TRBJ2-7; 8 positions agree with TRBD1. The CDR3 loop spans 14 amino acids. Germline V gene lookup returns CDR1 MNHEY and CDR2 SMNVEV (reference sequence). J was trimmed by 0 bases and V by 7 bases; bases with no gene match: 5. CDR3 sequence reads: CASKRDRSSYEQYF. CDR3 DNA: TGTGCCAGCAAGAGGGACAGGTCCTCCTACGAGCAGTACTTC.

This clone was detected only once. The chain employs TRBV6-1 and TRBJ2-7; the D is unclear. CDR1 MNHNS and CDR2 SASEGT come from the germline V gene. Deletions cut 4 bases from V and 6 bases from J, with 7 bases between. The CDR3 loop spans 11 amino acids. The DNA for the CDR3 is TGTGCCAGCAGTGTGGGTTTCGAGCAGTACTTC. The encoded protein is CASSVGFEQYF.

This clone was counted ten times or more. V is TRBV4-3 and J is TRBJ1-6; 9 bases fit TRBD1. V lost 1 base and J lost 10; bases outside the gene matches: 8. The CDR3 spans 16 residues. The V gene's germline CDR1 is LGHNA and CDR2 YSLEER. CDR3 DNA sequence: TGCGCCAGCAGCCAAGTACAGGGGGCGGAGGTGTCACCCCTCCACTTT. As protein: CASSQVQGAEVSPLHF.

The V and J genes are TRBV30 and TRBJ2-7; 10 bases line up with TRBD1. CDR3 length equals 14 residues. Germline CDR1 is GTSNPN and CDR2 is SVGIG (reference sequence). Trimming cost V 5 bases and J 6 bases; bases outside gene matches: 10. CDR3 region: CAWYPDRGPGEQYF. The CDR3 DNA reads TGTGCCTGGTACCCCGACAGGGGGCCGGGCGAGCAGTACTTC.

The chain combines TRBV7-9 with TRBJ2-5; D perhaps matches TRBD1 (6 bases). This CDR3 is 15 amino acids long. In germline, CDR1 is SEHNR, CDR2 FQNEAQ (reference sequence). V was cut by 2 bases and J by 2 bases, with 12 bases left in between. Here the CDR3 DNA reads TGTGCCAGCAGCTTACGTCGACAGGAACAAGAGACCCAGTACTTC. Residues: CASSLRRQEQETQYF.